This T cell receptor beta chain was sequenced in a study of response to subunit inactivated influenza vaccine. TCRdb used MiXCR to reprocess the RT-PCR reads, holding one entry per CDR3 protein. The table has fewer than 600,000 distinct CDR3 sequences, more than 7% seen once. CDR3 size: 16 residues. The V gene end was trimmed by 5 bases and the J gene end by 5 bases; junction bases not matched to a gene: 7. This TCR was recovered from a man in his fifties or sixties who received an inactivated influenza vaccine. The source was PBMCs from blood, collected approximately 25 months after vaccination. The V and J genes are TRBV12-3 or TRBV12-4 and TRBJ2-3; 13 nucleotides match TRBD2. The CDR3 here is CASSLGLAGAVDTQYF. The CDR3 bases are TGTGCCAGCAGTCTCGGACTAGCGGGAGCGGTAGATACGCAGTATTTT.